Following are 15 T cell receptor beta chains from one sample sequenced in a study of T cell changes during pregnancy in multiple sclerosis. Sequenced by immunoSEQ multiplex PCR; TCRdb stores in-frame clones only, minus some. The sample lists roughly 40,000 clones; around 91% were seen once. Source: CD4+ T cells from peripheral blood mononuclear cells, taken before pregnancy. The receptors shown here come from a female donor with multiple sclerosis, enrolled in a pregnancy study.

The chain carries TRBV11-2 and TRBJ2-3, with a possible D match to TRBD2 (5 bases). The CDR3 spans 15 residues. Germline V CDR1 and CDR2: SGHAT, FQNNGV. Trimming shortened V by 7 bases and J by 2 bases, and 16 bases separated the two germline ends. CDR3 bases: TGTGCCAGCAACCTAGGGATCCGGGACACAGATACGCAGTATTTT. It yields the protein CASNLGIRDTDTQYF.

The CDR3 sequence is CASSLGDRGPGYTF. The CDR3 DNA sequence: TGTGCCAGCAGCTTAGGGGACAGGGGGCCGGGCTACACCTTC. The chain combines TRBV7-2 with TRBJ1-2, with 12 positions matching TRBD1. The J segment lost 8 bases and the V segment lost 1 base, leaving 2 bases of the junction unmatched. The CDR3 covers 14 residues. The germline V gene encodes CDR1 SGHTA and CDR2 FQGNSA. The whole variable domain, remainder taken from reference TRBV7-2 and TRBJ1-2, is GAGVSQSPSNKVTEKGKDVELRCDPISGHTALYWYRQSLGQGLEFLIYFQGNSAPDKSGLPSDRFSAERTGGSVSTLTIQRTQQEDSAVYLCASSLGDRGPGYTFGSGTRLTVV.

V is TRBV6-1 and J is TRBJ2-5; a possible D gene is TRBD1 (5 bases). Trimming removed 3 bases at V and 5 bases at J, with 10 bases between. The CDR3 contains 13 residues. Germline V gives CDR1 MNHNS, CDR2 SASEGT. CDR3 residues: CASSDRVGETQYF. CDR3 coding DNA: TGTGCCAGCAGTGACAGGGTTGGGGAGACCCAGTACTTC.

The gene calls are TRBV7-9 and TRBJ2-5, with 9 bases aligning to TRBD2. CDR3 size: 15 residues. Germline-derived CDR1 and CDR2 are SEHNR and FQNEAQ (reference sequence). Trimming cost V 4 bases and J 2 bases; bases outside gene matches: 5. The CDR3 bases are TGTGCCAGCAGCTACTCGCTAGCGGGACAAGAGACCCAGTACTTC. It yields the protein CASSYSLAGQETQYF.

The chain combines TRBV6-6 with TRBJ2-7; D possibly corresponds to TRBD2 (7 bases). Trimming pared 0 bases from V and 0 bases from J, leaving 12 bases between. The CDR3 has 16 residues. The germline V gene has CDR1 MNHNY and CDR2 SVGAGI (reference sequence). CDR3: CASSYSGGGTSYEQYF. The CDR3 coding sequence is TGTGCCAGCAGTTACTCTGGGGGGGGCACCTCCTACGAGCAGTACTTC.

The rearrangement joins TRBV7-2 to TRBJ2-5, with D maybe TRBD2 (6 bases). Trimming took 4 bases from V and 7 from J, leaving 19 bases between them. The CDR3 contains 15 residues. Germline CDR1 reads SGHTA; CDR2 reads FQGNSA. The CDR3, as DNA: TGTGCCAGCAGCTCCCAGACGGGAGCCTTAGGGACCCAGTACTTC. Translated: CASSSQTGALGTQYF.

The CDR3 loop is CASSLTRDYNEQFF. DNA for the CDR3: TGCGCCAGCAGCTTGACCCGGGACTACAATGAGCAGTTCTTC. The chain carries TRBV5-1 and TRBJ2-1, with D possibly TRBD2 on 5 matching bases. This CDR3 has 14 residues. With 1 base removed from V and 3 bases from J, the gap between germline ends came to 8 bases. Germline CDR1 SGHRS, CDR2 YFSETQ.

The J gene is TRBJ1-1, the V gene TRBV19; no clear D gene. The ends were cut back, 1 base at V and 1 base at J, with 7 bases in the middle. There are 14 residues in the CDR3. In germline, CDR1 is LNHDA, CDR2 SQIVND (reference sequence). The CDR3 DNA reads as TGTGCCAGTAGTATAGTTGCCGGGAACACTGAAGCTTTCTTT. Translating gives CASSIVAGNTEAFF.

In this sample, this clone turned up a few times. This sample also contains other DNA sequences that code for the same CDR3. The CDR3 loop is CASSDLGQGNTEAFF. DNA of the CDR3: TGTGCCAGCAGCGATCTCGGACAGGGGAACACTGAAGCTTTCTTT. This chain uses TRBV6-5 with TRBJ1-1; 8 nucleotides agree with TRBD1. V trimming: 6 bases; J trimming: 1 base; junction bases outside the gene matches: 7. CDR1 and CDR2 (germline): MNHEY, SVGAGI. The CDR3 is 15 amino acids.

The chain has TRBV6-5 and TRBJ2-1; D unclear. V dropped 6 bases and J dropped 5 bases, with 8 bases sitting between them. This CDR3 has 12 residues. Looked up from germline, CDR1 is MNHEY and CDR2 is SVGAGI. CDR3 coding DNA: TGTGCCAGCAGAACGGGTAACAATGAGCAGTTCTTC. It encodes CASRTGNNEQFF.

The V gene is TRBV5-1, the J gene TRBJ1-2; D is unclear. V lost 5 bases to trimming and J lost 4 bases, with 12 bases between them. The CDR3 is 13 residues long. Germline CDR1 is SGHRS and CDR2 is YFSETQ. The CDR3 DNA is TGCGCCAGCAGTCAGGCGGAGGGCTATGGCTACACCTTC. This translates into CASSQAEGYGYTF.

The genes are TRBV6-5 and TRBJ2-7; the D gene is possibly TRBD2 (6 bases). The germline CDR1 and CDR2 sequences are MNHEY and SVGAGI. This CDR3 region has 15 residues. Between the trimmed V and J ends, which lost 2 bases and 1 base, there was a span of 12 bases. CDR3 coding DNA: TGTGCCAGCAGTTACGTCCAGGGAGGATCCTACGAGCAGTACTTC. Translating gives CASSYVQGGSYEQYF.

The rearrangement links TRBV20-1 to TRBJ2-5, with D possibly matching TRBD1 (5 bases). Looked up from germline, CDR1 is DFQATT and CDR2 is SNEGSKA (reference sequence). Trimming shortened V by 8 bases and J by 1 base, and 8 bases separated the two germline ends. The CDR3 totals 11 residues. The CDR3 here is CSTTVQETQYF. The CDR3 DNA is TGCAGTACGACAGTCCAAGAGACCCAGTACTTC.

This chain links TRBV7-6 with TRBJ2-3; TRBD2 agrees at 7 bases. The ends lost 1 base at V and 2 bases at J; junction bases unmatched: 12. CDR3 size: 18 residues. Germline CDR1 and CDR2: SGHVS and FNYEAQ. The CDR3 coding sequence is TGTGCCAGCAGCTTAGTTCCCCCACTAGCGTCGAACACAGATACGCAGTATTTT. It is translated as CASSLVPPLASNTDTQYF.

CDR3 sequence: CASSPGTAETQYF. The CDR3 DNA reads as TGTGCCAGCAGCCCCGGGACAGCAGAGACCCAGTACTTC. The chain is built from TRBV11-2 and TRBJ2-5, with 7 nucleotides matching TRBD1. Germline V gives CDR1 SGHAT, CDR2 FQNNGV. This CDR3 is built from 13 residues. Germline trimming cut 5 bases from V and 4 bases from J; bases unmatched to any gene: 4.